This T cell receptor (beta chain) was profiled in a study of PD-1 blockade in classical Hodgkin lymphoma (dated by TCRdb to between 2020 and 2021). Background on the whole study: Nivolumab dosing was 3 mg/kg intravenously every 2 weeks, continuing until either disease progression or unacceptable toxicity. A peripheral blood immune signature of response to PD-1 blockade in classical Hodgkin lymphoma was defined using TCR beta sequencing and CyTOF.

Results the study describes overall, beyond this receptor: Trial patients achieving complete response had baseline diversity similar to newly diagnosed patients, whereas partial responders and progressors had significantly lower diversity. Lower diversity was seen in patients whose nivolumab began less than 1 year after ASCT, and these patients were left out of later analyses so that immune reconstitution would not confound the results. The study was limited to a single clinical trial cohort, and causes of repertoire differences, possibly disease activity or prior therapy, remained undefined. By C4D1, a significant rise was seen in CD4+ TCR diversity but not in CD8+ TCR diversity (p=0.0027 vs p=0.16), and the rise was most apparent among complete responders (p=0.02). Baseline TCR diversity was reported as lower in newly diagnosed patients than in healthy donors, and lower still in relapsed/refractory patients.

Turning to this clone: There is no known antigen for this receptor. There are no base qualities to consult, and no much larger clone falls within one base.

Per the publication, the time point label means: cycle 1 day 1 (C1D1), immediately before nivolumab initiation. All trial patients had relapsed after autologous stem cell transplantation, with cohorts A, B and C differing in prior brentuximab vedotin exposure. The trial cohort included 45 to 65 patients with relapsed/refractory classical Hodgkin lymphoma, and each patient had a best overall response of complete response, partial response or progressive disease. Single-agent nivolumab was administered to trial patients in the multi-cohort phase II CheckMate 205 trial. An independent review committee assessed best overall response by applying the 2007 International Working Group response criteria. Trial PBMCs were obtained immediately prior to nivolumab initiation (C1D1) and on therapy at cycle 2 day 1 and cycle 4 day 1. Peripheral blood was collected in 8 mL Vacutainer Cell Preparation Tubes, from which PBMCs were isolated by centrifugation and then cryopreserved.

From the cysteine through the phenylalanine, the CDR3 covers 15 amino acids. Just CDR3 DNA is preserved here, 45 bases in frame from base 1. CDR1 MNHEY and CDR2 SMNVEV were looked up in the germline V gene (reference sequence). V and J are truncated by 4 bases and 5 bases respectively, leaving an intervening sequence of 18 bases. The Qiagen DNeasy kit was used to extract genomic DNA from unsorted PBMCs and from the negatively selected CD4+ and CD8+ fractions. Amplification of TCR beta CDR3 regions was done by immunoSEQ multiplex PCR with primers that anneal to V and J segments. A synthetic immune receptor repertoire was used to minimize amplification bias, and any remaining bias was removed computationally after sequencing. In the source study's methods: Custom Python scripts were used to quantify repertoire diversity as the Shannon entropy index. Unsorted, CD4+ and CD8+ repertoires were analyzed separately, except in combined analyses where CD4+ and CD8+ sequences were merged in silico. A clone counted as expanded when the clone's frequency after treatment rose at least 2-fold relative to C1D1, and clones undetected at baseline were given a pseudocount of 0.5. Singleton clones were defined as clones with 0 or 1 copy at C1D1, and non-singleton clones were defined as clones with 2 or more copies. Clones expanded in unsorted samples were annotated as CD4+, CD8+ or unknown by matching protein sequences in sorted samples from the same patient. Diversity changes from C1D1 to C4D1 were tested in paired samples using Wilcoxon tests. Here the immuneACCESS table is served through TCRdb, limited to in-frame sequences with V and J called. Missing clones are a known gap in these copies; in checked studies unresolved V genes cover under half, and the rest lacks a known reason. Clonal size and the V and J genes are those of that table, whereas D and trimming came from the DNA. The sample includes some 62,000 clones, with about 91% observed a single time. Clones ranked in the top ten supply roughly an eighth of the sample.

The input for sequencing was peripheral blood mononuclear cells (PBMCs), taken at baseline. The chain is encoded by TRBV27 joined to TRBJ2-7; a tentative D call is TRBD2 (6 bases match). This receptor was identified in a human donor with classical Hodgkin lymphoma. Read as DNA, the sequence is TGTGCCAGCAGTTCTCGCGCAGGGCGGGAAGACGAGCAGTACTTC. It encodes CASSSRAGREDEQYF.